A single sample is the source of the 11 T cell receptor beta chains below, sequenced in a study of T cell repertoires in cytomegalovirus infection. TCRdb analysed the reads with MiXCR anew, one entry per CDR3 protein. The table includes approximately 260,000 distinct CDR3 sequences, 22% detected once. These receptors lack a known antigen. The sample here was cultured PBMCs, taken from culture after CMV antigen stimulation. The origin of the receptors is a human donor in good health (CMV status not recorded). Some clones in this sample may be carry-over from other donors' samples.

V gene TRBV30 combines with J gene TRBJ1-3; D is unclear. The V gene's germline CDR1 is GTSNPN and CDR2 SVGIG (reference sequence). The V end was cut by 5 bases, the J end by 1 base, with 6 bases between. This CDR3 is 12 amino acids long. CDR3 coding DNA: TGTGCCTGGGGCATATCTGGAAACACCATATATTTT. As protein: CAWGISGNTIYF.

Only one count was recorded for this clonotype. This chain links TRBV20-1 with TRBJ2-2; D unresolved. From germline, CDR1 is DFQATT and CDR2 SNEGSKA (reference sequence). The CDR3 length is 14 residues. The V end was cut by 3 bases, the J end by 5 bases, with 13 bases between. The DNA for the CDR3 is TGCAGTGCTAGGGTCCTAGGTGGAACCGGGGAGCTGTTTTTT. It encodes CSARVLGGTGELFF.

The count of this clonotype is one. This rearrangement joins TRBV7-4 to TRBJ1-1; D might be TRBD1 (5 bases). With 5 bases removed from V and 5 bases from J, the gap between germline ends came to 15 bases. The CDR3 covers 14 residues. Germline V gene lookup returns CDR1 SGHVT and CDR2 SQSDAQ. For the CDR3, the DNA is TGTGCCAGCAGCCCCCATCTTCAGGGAACTGAAGCTTTCTTT. It is translated as CASSPHLQGTEAFF.

This chain uses TRBV20-1 with TRBJ1-1, with 8 bases that match TRBD1. CDR3 length equals 12 residues. Unmatched junction bases numbered 4, after V lost 3 bases and J lost 7 bases. CDR1 is DFQATT, CDR2 SNEGSKA, per germline (reference sequence). The CDR3 here is CSARGQELEAFF. As DNA, the CDR3 is TGCAGTGCTAGGGGACAGGAGCTTGAAGCTTTCTTT.

The rearrangement links TRBV11-3 to TRBJ2-1, with 8 bases that match TRBD1. The CDR3 extends over 15 amino acids. Germline loops: CDR1 SGHNT, CDR2 YENEEA. V gave up 5 bases and J gave up 8 bases; unmatched junction bases: 11. The CDR3 sequence: CASSPGQGFSDEQFF. CDR3 DNA sequence: TGTGCCAGCAGCCCCGGACAGGGCTTTTCGGATGAGCAGTTCTTC.

This clonotype was seen a handful of times. The V gene is TRBV4-3, the J gene TRBJ2-1; 12 bases line up with TRBD2. Germline CDR1 LGHNA, CDR2 YSLEER. Germline trimming cut 3 bases from V and 7 bases from J; bases unmatched to any gene: 1. The CDR3 is 14 residues long. The DNA of the CDR3 is TGCGCCAGCAGCCAGCTAGCGGGGGGGAATGAGCAGTTCTTC. Translating it yields CASSQLAGGNEQFF.

The V and J genes are TRBV6-2 or TRBV6-3 and TRBJ2-2; 10 positions match TRBD2. The germline V gene has CDR1 MNHEY and CDR2 SVGEGT. The CDR3 has 19 amino acids. V was clipped by 4 bases and J by 0 bases; unmatched bases: 11. The DNA of the CDR3 is TGTGCCAGCAGTTTGAAAGGACTAGCGGATCGCGCGAACACCGGGGAGCTGTTTTTT. It yields the protein CASSLKGLADRANTGELFF.

The chain carries TRBV12-3 or TRBV12-4 and TRBJ1-1; 7 bases agree with TRBD1. The CDR3 has 14 residues. Trimming removed 3 bases from V and 11 bases from J; junction bases left unmatched: 12. CDR3 sequence: CASSFGRGGTSAFF. As DNA, the CDR3 is TGTGCCAGCAGTTTCGGCAGGGGGGGAACTAGCGCTTTCTTT.

This chain links TRBV6-6 with TRBJ2-4, with 7 bases matching TRBD1. Germline values: CDR1 MNHNY, CDR2 SVGAGI (reference sequence). CDR3 length: 17 amino acids. V lost 2 bases and J lost 0; bases outside the gene matches: 7. CDR3 DNA: TGTGCCAGCAGTTACCCCCCAGGGGGAGAAGCCAAAAACATTCAGTACTTC. Protein: CASSYPPGGEAKNIQYF.

In the case of this clonotype: The CDR3 does not end in the conserved phenylalanine or tryptophan, so this is likely a read error. Because the CDR3's place on the DNA is in doubt, the DNA is left out and the CDR3 is given as listed by TCRdb. V is TRBV6-6 and J is TRBJ2-1; the DNA was not compared with TRBD2, the D call given in the table. Counting both end residues, the CDR3 totals 11 amino acids. Germline lookup yields CDR1 MNHNY and CDR2 SVGAGI (reference sequence). CDR3 sequence reads: CASSDRTSGDL.

This clonotype was seen many times. The J gene is TRBJ1-1, the V gene TRBV6-1; D is unclear. The V end was cut by 7 bases, the J end by 1 base, with 10 bases between. This CDR3 spans 13 amino acids. Germline CDR1 MNHNS, CDR2 SASEGT. CDR3: CASTVEPNTEAFF. The CDR3 region has the DNA TGTGCCAGCACCGTAGAACCGAACACTGAAGCTTTCTTT.